This TCR beta chain was documented in a study of blood T cell repertoires in COVID-19. As originally analysed: Estimated nucleated cell counts came from reference gene primer amplification. Some clones are missing from TCRdb's copy, which holds only in-frame ones; the method was immunoSEQ multiplex PCR. The V and J calls and the clone size are those of that table, but D and trimming were determined from the DNA. The table has 250,000 to 350,000 clones, about 82% seen once. CDR3 length: 14 residues. V was clipped by 3 bases and J by 2 bases, with 7 bases between them. Looked up from germline, CDR1 is SEHNR and CDR2 is FQNEAQ (reference sequence).

Input material: peripheral blood. The receptor was derived from a woman between 45 and 65 years old with active or convalescent COVID-19. The chain has TRBV7-9 and TRBJ2-2; D remains unclear. For the CDR3, the DNA is TGTGCCAGCAGCTTGTTCGTAAACACCGGGGAGCTGTTTTTT. Amino acid sequence: CASSLFVNTGELFF.